This T cell receptor (beta chain) was captured in a study of control samples from healthy donors and cancer patients (dated by TCRdb to about 2020). The library was built by means of the immunoSEQ multiplex PCR assay. Not all clones reach the TCRdb copy of this immuneACCESS table, which keeps in-frame sequences only. Checked studies attribute under half of the gap to unresolved V genes and leave the rest unexplained. This sample comprises roughly 98,000 clones, more than 75% of them detected only once. Of the sample, around 10% falls within the top ten clones. Concerning this clone: There is no known antigen for this receptor. Qualities for individual bases were not recorded, and no much larger clone is one base off.

From the cysteine through the phenylalanine, the CDR3 covers 14 amino acids. Left in the record is the CDR3 DNA by itself, 42 bases read in frame from the first base. Via the germline V gene (reference sequence), CDR1 is SEHNR and CDR2 FQNEAQ. Trimming costs V 2 bases and J 5 bases, and their ends lie 9 bases apart. The sequence links TRBV7-9 to TRBJ1-4, and perhaps TRBD1 as D gene, on 5 matching bases. The clonotype was recovered from a woman between 55 and 75 years old in good health. The sample consisted of blood. The CDR3 protein: CASSLRSGNEKLFF. Read as DNA, the sequence is TGTGCCAGCAGCTTAAGGTCAGGGAATGAAAAACTGTTTTTT.